One T cell receptor (beta chain) is described in this entry. The sample originates from a study of shared clonotypes between healthy human individuals. This CDR3 region has 14 residues. The germline CDR1 and CDR2 sequences are MNHEY and SMNVEV (reference sequence). V dropped 6 bases and J dropped 6 bases, with 17 bases sitting between them. TCRdb's table, derived via immunoSEQ multiplex PCR, lists solely in-frame clones and lacks some. The repertoire holds roughly 700,000 clones, with less than 95% as singletons. The gene calls are TRBV27 and TRBJ1-1; TRBD1 is a possible D gene (6 bases). Sequencing input: memory CD8+ T cells from PBMCs. The sample's subset: CD45RO+ cells pooled with CCR7-negative TemRA cells. The clonotype originates from a man younger than 35 in good health. Some clones in this sample may be carry-over from other donors' samples. Here the CDR3 reads CASSPIDRLAEAFF. The DNA of the CDR3 is TGTGCCAGCAGCCCCATCGACAGGTTGGCTGAAGCTTTCTTT.